This T cell receptor beta chain emerged from a study of blood T cell repertoires in COVID-19 (dated by TCRdb to the early 2020s). Background for the entire study: The collaborator samples originated in the United States, Italy and Spain and spanned the acute and convalescent phases of COVID-19. Deeply sampled blood TCRbeta repertoires from subjects exposed to, actively infected with, or recovered from COVID-19 were included in the dataset. The samples were drawn from two sources: the first 160 participants of the ongoing ImmuneRACE study, and some 1,300 subjects contributed by 6 global collaborators. Sample metadata almost always included a de-identified subject ID, COVID-19 status, age in years and sex. The prospective study material was composed of cDNA or gDNA derived from T cells, B-cell-depleted T cells, or PBMCs. A freely available public database, intended as a resource for researchers studying the immune response to SARS-CoV-2, is where the repertoires were released. Where available, HLA class I and class II types were obtained from metadata supplied by the sample provider rather than from assay-based typing.

Each collaborating institution followed its own protocols to collect whole blood in K2EDTA tubes. For TCRbeta analysis, collaborator samples were shipped as frozen whole blood, as isolated PBMCs, or as DNA extracted from either sample type. Beyond this particular receptor, the publication reports: Clinical and demographic metadata were provided uncurated, with the amount varying by source and participant.

The CDR3 goes from the cysteine to the phenylalanine over 17 residues. Of the read, only the CDR3 DNA is kept; its 51 bases are in frame from base 1. Taken from the germline V gene, the CDR1 and CDR2 loops are SGHVS and FNYEAQ. Here V drops 4 bases and J drops 6 bases, and the junction holds 15 bases not matched to any gene. TCRbeta CDR3 regions were amplified from genomic DNA by means of the immunoSEQ Assay, a bias-controlled multiplex PCR. As for how the authors treated the data: Within the assay, amplification of reference gene primers was used to estimate how many nucleated cells each sample contained. Sequence reads were collapsed and filtered to measure the absolute abundance of every unique TCRbeta CDR3 rearrangement. For each sample, productive Simpson clonality was calculated as the square root of Simpson's diversity index over productive rearrangements. Held by TCRdb, this immuneACCESS table contains in-frame sequences only and omits some clones. Under half of the omission traces to an unresolved V gene where checked; the cause of the rest is unknown. V, J and clone size are those of that table, while D and trimming were read from the DNA. In this sample the table shows 150,000 to 200,000 clones, about 92% of which occur a single time. The ten largest clones add up to 18% of the sample.

This clone has just one count. Its binding antigen is unknown. Base qualities are not at hand, and no much larger clone is one base apart. The V and J segments used are TRBV7-6 and TRBJ1-1; the junction holds 9 bases that match TRBD1. The sample was peripheral blood. This TCR was sampled from a man aged 55-75 years with active or convalescent COVID-19. In nucleotides, the sequence is TGTGCCAGCAGCTCTATTCCCGGGACAGGGATGAGGGCTGAAGCTTTCTTT. Its protein product is CASSSIPGTGMRAEAFF.